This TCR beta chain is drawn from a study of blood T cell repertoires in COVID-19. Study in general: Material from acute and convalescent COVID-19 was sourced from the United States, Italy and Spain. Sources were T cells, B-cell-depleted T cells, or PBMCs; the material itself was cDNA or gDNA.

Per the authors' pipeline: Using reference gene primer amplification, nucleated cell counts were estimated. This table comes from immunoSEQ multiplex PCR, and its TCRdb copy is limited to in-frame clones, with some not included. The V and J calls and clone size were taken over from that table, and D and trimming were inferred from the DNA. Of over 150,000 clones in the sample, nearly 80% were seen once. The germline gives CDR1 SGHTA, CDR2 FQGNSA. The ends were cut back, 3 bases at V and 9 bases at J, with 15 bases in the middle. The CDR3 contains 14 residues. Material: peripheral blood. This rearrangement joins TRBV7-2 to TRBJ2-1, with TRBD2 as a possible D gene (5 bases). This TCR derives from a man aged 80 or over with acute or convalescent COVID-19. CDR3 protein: CASSFRVLGGEQFF. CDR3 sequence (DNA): TGTGCCAGCAGCTTCCGGGTCCTTGGAGGTGAGCAGTTCTTC.